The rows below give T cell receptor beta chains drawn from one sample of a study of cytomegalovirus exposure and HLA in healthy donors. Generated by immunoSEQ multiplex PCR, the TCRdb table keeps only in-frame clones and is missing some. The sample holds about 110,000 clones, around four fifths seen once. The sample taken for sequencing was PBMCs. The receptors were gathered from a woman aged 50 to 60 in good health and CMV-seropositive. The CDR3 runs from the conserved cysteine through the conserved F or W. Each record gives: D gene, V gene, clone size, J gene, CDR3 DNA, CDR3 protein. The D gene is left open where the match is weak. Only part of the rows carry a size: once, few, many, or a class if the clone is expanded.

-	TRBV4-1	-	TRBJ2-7	TGCGCCAGCAGCCACGGCGGAGGGCAGGGTCTCTACGAGCAGTACTTC	CASSHGGGQGLYEQYF
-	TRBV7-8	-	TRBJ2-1	TGTGCCAGCAGCTTAGTCCCGGGAGGGGGCTTGGATGAGCAGTTCTTC	CASSLVPGGGLDEQFF
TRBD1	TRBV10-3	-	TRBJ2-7	TGTGCCACCCGACAGGGAGAGTCCTACGAGCAGTACTTC	CATRQGESYEQYF
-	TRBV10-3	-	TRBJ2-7	TGTGCCATCAGTAACCTAGGGGACACCTACGAGCAGTACTTC	CAISNLGDTYEQYF
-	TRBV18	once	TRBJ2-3	TGCGCCAGCTCACTGCCGAACAGGGTTCGGGCAGATACGCAGTATTTT	CASSLPNRVRADTQYF
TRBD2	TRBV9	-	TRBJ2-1	TGTGCCAGCAGCGCCGAGGGACTAGCGGGAGAGCAGTTCTTC	CASSAEGLAGEQFF
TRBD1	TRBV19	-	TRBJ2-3	TGTGCCAGTAGTTCAGGACAGGGAACAGATACGCAGTATTTT	CASSSGQGTDTQYF
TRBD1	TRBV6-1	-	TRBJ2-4	TGTGCCAGCAGCGAAACCGGGACAGCCAGAATTAGTCAGTACTTC	CASSETGTARISQYF
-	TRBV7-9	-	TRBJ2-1	TGTTCCAGCAGCTTATCAGGGGTAGAGCAGTTCTTC	CSSSLSGVEQFF
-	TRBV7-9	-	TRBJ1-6	TGTGCCAGCAGCTTAAATGGAGGTTCACCCCTCCACTTT	CASSLNGGSPLHF
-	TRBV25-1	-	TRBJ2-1	TGTGCCAGCAGTGAACGCGGGACCAACAATGAGCAGTTCTTC	CASSERGTNNEQFF
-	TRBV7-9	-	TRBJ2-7	TGTGCCAGCAGCCCCAAGGTCCTAGAGGGTTACGAGCAGTACTTC	CASSPKVLEGYEQYF
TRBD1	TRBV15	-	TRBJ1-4	TGTGCCACCTCCCCGGGACAGGGATGGGAAAAACTGTTTTTT	CATSPGQGWEKLFF
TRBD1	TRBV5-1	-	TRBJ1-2	TGCGCCAGCAGCTTGAAGTCGGGGGACAGCGGCTACACCTTC	CASSLKSGDSGYTF
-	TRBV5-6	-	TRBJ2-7	TGTGCCAGCAGCTTGTTCGACAGACCCTACGAAGAGCAGTACTTC	CASSLFDRPYEEQYF
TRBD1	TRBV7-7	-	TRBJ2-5	TGTGCCAGCAGCTCCGGGACAGGCGGAGAGACCCAGTACTTC	CASSSGTGGETQYF
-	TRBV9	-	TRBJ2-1	TGTGCCAGCAGCGGTCCGCAACAGTACAATGAGCAGTTCTTC	CASSGPQQYNEQFF
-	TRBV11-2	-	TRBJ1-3	TGTGCCAGCAGTTACCAGACAGTCTCTGGAAACACCATATATTTT	CASSYQTVSGNTIYF
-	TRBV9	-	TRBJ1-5	TGTGCCAGCAGCGTCGGGGGAGTGCAGCCCCAGCATTTT	CASSVGGVQPQHF
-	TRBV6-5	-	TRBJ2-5	TGTGCCAGCAGTTACGAGCGGAAGACCCAGTACTTC	CASSYERKTQYF
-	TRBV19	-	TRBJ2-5	TGTGCCAGTAGTCCCAATCAGGGGTTCCCCCAAGAGACCCAGTACTTC	CASSPNQGFPQETQYF
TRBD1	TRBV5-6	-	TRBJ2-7	TGTGCCAGCAGCCCTATACAGGGGGCATCCTACGAGCAGTACTTC	CASSPIQGASYEQYF
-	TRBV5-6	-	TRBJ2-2	TGTGCCAGCAGCTTGGTTAGCAGCAACACCGGGGAGCTGTTTTTT	CASSLVSSNTGELFF
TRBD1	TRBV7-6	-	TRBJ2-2	TGTGCCAGCAGCCGACAGGGGAAGGGACCCGGGGAGCTGTTTTTT	CASSRQGKGPGELFF
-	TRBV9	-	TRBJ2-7	TGTGCCAGCAGCCCCTGGGACTTGGCGCGGGAGCAGTACTTC	CASSPWDLAREQYF
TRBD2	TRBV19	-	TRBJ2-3	TGTGCCAGTAGTCCCCTAGCGGGGGGCCGCACAGATACGCAGTATTTT	CASSPLAGGRTDTQYF
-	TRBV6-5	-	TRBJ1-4	TGTGCCACCTCCCCGCCTGGGGGGGGTAATGAAAAACTGTTTTTT	CATSPPGGGNEKLFF
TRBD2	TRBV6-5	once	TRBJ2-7	TGTGCCAGCAGCCGGGGACTAGCGGGAGACGAGCAGTACTTC	CASSRGLAGDEQYF
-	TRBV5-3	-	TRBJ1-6	TGTGCCAGAAGCTTCCCAGGGAGGACCTATAATTCACCCCTCCACTTT	CARSFPGRTYNSPLHF
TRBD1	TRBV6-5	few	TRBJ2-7	TGTGCCAGCAGTTGGGTGCAGGGGACAGGGTACGAGCAGTACTTC	CASSWVQGTGYEQYF
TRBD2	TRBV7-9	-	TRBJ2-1	TGTGCCAGCAGCCCAGGACTAGCGGGAGGCCGAAAGTTCTTC	CASSPGLAGGRKFF
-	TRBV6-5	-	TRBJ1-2	TGTGCCAGCAGTCCCCTGGGACTGCACTATGGCTACACCTTC	CASSPLGLHYGYTF
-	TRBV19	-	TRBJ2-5	TGTGCCAGTAGCCCCGGGGATTCAGAGACCCAGTACTTC	CASSPGDSETQYF